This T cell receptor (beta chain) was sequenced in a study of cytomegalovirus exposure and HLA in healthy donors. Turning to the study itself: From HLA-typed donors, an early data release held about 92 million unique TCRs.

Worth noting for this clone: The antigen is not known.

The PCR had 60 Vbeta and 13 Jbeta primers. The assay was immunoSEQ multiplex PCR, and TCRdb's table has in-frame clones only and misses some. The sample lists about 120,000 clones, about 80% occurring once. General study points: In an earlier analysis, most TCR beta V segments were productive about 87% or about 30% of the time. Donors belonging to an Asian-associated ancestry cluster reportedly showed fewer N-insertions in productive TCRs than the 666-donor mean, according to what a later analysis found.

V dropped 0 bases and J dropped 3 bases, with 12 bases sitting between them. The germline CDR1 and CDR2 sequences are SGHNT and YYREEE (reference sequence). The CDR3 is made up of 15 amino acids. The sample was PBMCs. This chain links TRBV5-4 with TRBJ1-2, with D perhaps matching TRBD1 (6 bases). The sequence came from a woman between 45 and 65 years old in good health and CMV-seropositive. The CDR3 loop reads CASSLGTGFDYGYTF. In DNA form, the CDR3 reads TGTGCCAGCAGCTTGGGTACAGGGTTTGACTATGGCTACACCTTC.